Listed here are 20 T cell receptor beta chains from one sample, sequenced in a study of cytomegalovirus exposure and HLA in healthy donors. A multiplex PCR was run with 60 Vbeta primers and 13 Jbeta primers. The repertoire was sequenced with immunoSEQ multiplex PCR; TCRdb's copy has only in-frame clones and lacks some. This sample carries some 140,000 clones, approximately 79% of them seen once, and the ten largest clones take approximately 4%. The specimen sequenced was PBMCs. The receptor source for this set is a man aged 50-60 years in good health and CMV-seropositive.

This sequence joins TRBV6-6 and TRBJ1-6, with TRBD1 as a possible D gene (5 bases). V lost 4 bases and J 7 bases, leaving 11 bases between the germline ends. Germline V gene data show CDR1 as MNHNY and CDR2 as SVGAGI (reference sequence). This CDR3 has 14 amino acids. CDR3 loop: CASSSGNFNSPLHF. The CDR3 DNA sequence: TGTGCCAGCAGTTCAGGGAATTTCAATTCACCCCTCCACTTT.

V is TRBV6-5 and J is TRBJ2-2, with D possibly TRBD2 on 6 matching bases. Germline V CDR1 and CDR2: MNHEY, SVGAGI. Trimming took off 4 bases at V and 8 bases at J, with 17 bases between the two ends. The CDR3 spans 15 residues. CDR3 protein: CASSFGVRLGGELFF. In nucleotides, the CDR3 is TGTGCCAGCAGTTTTGGTGTCCGACTAGGAGGGGAGCTGTTTTTT.

The rearrangement links TRBV7-8 to TRBJ2-7, with 8 nucleotides matching TRBD1. Unmatched junction bases numbered 4, after V lost 5 bases and J lost 7 bases. Germline CDR1 SGHVS, CDR2 FQNEAQ. The CDR3 contains 12 residues. The CDR3 DNA reads TGTGCCAGCAGCCTACAGGGGGGTGAGCAGTACTTC. Its translation: CASSLQGGEQYF. Full variable domain (outside the CDR3, taken from reference TRBV7-8 and TRBJ2-7): GAGVSQSPRYKVAKRGQDVALRCDPISGHVSLFWYQQALGQGPEFLTYFQNEAQLDKSGLPSDRFFAERPEGSVSTLKIQRTQQEDSAVYLCASSLQGGEQYFGPGTRLTVT.

The rearrangement uses TRBV6-1 and TRBJ1-6, with D unclear. The V gene lost 6 bases and the J gene lost 5 bases, with 11 bases spanning the gap. Per germline, CDR1 MNHNS and CDR2 SASEGT. The CDR3 loop spans 14 amino acids. CDR3: CASRLSQDNSPLHF. The CDR3 DNA reads TGTGCCAGCAGACTCTCGCAGGATAATTCACCCCTCCACTTT.

The gene calls are TRBV7-3 and TRBJ2-5, with D maybe TRBD2 (6 bases). V gave up 0 bases and J gave up 4 bases, with 12 bases separating them. Germline V gene data show CDR1 as SGHTA and CDR2 as FQGTGA. The CDR3 consists of 15 residues. Here the CDR3 reads CASSLTSGSGETQYF. For the CDR3, the DNA is TGTGCCAGCAGCTTAACCTCCGGGAGCGGAGAGACCCAGTACTTC.

The chain couples TRBV5-1 to TRBJ1-1, with a tentative D call TRBD1 (6 bases). Trimming cost V 4 bases and J 1 base, with 11 bases left between them. The length of the CDR3 is 14 residues. CDR1 and CDR2 (germline): SGHRS, YFSETQ. CDR3 residues: CASSPQTGNTEAFF. For the CDR3, the DNA is TGCGCCAGCAGCCCGCAGACAGGGAACACTGAAGCTTTCTTT.

The table lists this clone with a few counts. The sample carries other DNA sequences with the same CDR3. The chain uses TRBV10-3 and TRBJ1-2, with D maybe TRBD1 (5 bases). V lost 0 bases and J 5 bases, leaving 10 bases between the germline ends. The CDR3 is made up of 14 amino acids. Germline V gives CDR1 ENHRY, CDR2 SYGVKD. In DNA form, the CDR3 reads TGTGCCATCAGTGAGTCGATGGGGGGGTATGGCTACACCTTC. It encodes CAISESMGGYGYTF.

The chain employs TRBV7-2 and TRBJ1-5; unclear D gene. The CDR3 runs 14 residues. Per germline, CDR1 SGHTA and CDR2 FQGNSA. V shed 5 bases and J shed 2 bases, with 10 bases lying between them. CDR3 DNA: TGTGCCAGCAGCCCCAGTTATGGCAATCAGCCCCAGCATTTT. The encoded protein is CASSPSYGNQPQHF.

The V call is TRBV7-3, the J call TRBJ1-1; D possibly corresponds to TRBD1 (5 bases). V lost 2 bases to trimming and J lost 0 bases, with 7 bases between them. CDR1 is SGHTA, CDR2 FQGTGA, per germline. The CDR3 runs 14 residues. The CDR3, as DNA: TGTGCCAGCAGCTTACTAGGGGTGAACACTGAAGCTTTCTTT. This translates into CASSLLGVNTEAFF.

Turning to this clone: The junction differs from germline at one of its ends, possibly a read error. The chain carries TRBV7-2 and TRBJ2-7; 14 bases agree with TRBD2. Germline V gene data show CDR1 as SGHTA and CDR2 as FQGNSA. The CDR3 sequence is 14 residues long. The DNA of the CDR3 is TGTGCCAGCAGCTCGCAGCTCGGGACTAGCGGGGGAAACTTC. Translating gives CASSSQLGTSGGNF.

Written as DNA, the CDR3 is TGCGCCAGCAGCTTGGGGGTAGGGGGCGAATCACCCCTCCACTTT. This gives the protein CASSLGVGGESPLHF. The chain recombines TRBV5-1 with TRBJ1-6; 7 bases match TRBD1. The CDR3 length is 15 residues. With 0 bases clipped from V and 10 bases from J, the junction kept 7 bases outside the gene matches. The germline V gene has CDR1 SGHRS and CDR2 YFSETQ.

With regard to this clone: Its ends do not fully match the called genes, so a read error is possible. The chain links TRBV6-4 to TRBJ1-2; TRBD1 matches at 10 bases. CDR1 is MRHNA, CDR2 SNTAGT, per germline. This CDR3 comprises 13 residues. CDR3 sequence (DNA): TGTGCCAGCAGAGTCGATATGGGACAGGGGCTCTACTTC. Protein sequence: CASRVDMGQGLYF.

The chain employs TRBV6-6 and TRBJ2-1; D is possibly TRBD2 (5 bases). Trimming removed 0 bases at V and 0 bases at J, with 6 bases between. The CDR3 is 15 residues long. In germline, CDR1 is MNHNY, CDR2 SVGAGI (reference sequence). The CDR3: CASSYSGSSYNEQFF. Here the CDR3 DNA reads TGTGCCAGCAGTTACTCGGGGAGCTCCTACAATGAGCAGTTCTTC.

The genes are TRBV11-2 and TRBJ1-2; TRBD1 might be the D (5 bases). Germline V lookup: CDR1 SGHAT, CDR2 FQNNGV. This CDR3 has 15 amino acids. V lost 4 bases and J lost 8, with 20 bases in between. CDR3 coding DNA: TGTGCCAGCAGCTCCCATAACAGAGGCCAGGGCGGCTACACCTTC. Protein: CASSSHNRGQGGYTF.

The chain's CDR3 is CASGAGQTNTGELFF. CDR3 coding DNA: TGTGCCAGCGGGGCGGGACAGACGAACACCGGGGAGCTGTTTTTT. The chain carries TRBV5-4 and TRBJ2-2; TRBD1 is a possible D gene (7 bases). The CDR3 contains 15 residues. Germline-derived CDR1 and CDR2 are SGHNT and YYREEE (reference sequence). Between the trimmed V and J ends, which lost 7 bases and 0 bases, there was a span of 13 bases. Supplemented by reference TRBV5-4 and TRBJ2-2, the full variable domain reads ETGVTQSPTHLIKTRGQQVTLRCSSQSGHNTVSWYQQALGQGPQFIFQYYREEENGRGNFPPRFSGLQFPNYSSELNVNALELDDSALYLCASGAGQTNTGELFFGEGSRLTVL.

V and J are TRBV18 and TRBJ1-2; TRBD1 matches at 7 bases. J gave up 8 bases and V 3 bases, and 3 bases lay outside the gene matches. The CDR3 extends over 12 amino acids. Germline values: CDR1 KGHSH, CDR2 LQKENI. The CDR3 protein is CASSPGQRGYTF. CDR3 sequence (DNA): TGTGCCAGCTCACCGGGACAGCGGGGCTACACCTTC. The whole variable domain, remainder taken from reference TRBV18 and TRBJ1-2, is NAGVMQNPRHLVRRRGQEARLRCSPMKGHSHVYWYRQLPEEGLKFMVYLQKENIIDESGMPKERFSAEFPKEGPSILRIQQVVRGDSAAYFCASSPGQRGYTFGSGTRLTVV.

This chain joins TRBV9 and TRBJ1-3; 11 bases map to TRBD1. Looked up from germline, CDR1 is SGDLS and CDR2 is YYNGEE. The J segment lost 9 bases and the V segment lost 3 bases, leaving 8 bases of the junction unmatched. The CDR3 length is 15 residues. The CDR3 coding sequence is TGTGCCAGCAGCGCATCCGGGACAGGGGGGATCACCATATATTTT. Encoded protein: CASSASGTGGITIYF.

This clone was counted between two and nine times. The V and J genes are TRBV6-4 and TRBJ1-2, with TRBD1 matching 11 bases. With 5 bases clipped from V and 4 bases from J, the junction kept 3 bases outside the gene matches. The CDR3 has 14 amino acids. Germline V gives CDR1 MRHNA, CDR2 SNTAGT. This CDR3 reads CASSPGTGGYGYTF. Written as DNA, the CDR3 is TGTGCCAGCAGTCCCGGGACAGGGGGCTATGGCTACACCTTC.

The chain links TRBV7-9 to TRBJ2-7, with 8 nucleotides matching TRBD1. In germline, CDR1 is SEHNR, CDR2 FQNEAQ (reference sequence). J was trimmed by 2 bases and V by 1 base; bases with no gene match: 1. The CDR3 loop spans 14 amino acids. For the CDR3, the DNA is TGTGCCAGCAGCTTAGGGACAGGGCCCTACGAGCAGTACTTC. Protein sequence: CASSLGTGPYEQYF.

The V gene is TRBV5-1, the J gene TRBJ2-7, with 9 nucleotides matching TRBD2. Germline V gene lookup returns CDR1 SGHRS and CDR2 YFSETQ. CDR3 length: 13 residues. The trim removed 4 bases at V and 2 bases at J, leaving 1 base unmatched. CDR3 coding DNA: TGCGCCAGCAGCCGACTAGCGGCCTACGAGCAGTACTTC. Translation gives CASSRLAAYEQYF.